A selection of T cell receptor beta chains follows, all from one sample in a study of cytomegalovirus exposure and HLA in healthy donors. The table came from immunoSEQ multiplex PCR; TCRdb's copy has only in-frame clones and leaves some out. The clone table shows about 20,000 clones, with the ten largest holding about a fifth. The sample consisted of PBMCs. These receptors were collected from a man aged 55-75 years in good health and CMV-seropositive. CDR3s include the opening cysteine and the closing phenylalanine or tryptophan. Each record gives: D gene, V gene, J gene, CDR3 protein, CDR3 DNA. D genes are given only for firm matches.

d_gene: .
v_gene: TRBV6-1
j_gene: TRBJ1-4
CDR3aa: CASTEGGLDEKLFF
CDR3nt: TGTGCCAGCACCGAAGGGGGTTTAGATGAAAAACTGTTTTTT

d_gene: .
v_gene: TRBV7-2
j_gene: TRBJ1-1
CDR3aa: CASSERGGVTEAFF
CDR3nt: TGTGCCAGCAGCGAGAGGGGGGGCGTCACTGAAGCTTTCTTT

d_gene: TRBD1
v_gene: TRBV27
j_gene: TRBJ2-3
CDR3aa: CASIYRQGYADTQYF
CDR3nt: TGTGCCAGCATCTACCGACAGGGTTACGCAGATACGCAGTATTTT

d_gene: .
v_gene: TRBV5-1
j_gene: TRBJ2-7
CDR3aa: CASSSYPDKSYEQYF
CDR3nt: TGCGCCAGCTCTTCCTACCCCGACAAGTCCTACGAGCAGTACTTC

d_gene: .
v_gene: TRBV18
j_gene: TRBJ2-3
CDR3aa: CASAIQGDTQYF
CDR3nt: TGTGCCAGCGCCATTCAGGGAGATACGCAGTATTTT

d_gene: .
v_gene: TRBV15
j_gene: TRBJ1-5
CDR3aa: CATSKQRNQPQHF
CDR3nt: TGTGCCACCAGCAAACAGAGAAATCAGCCCCAGCATTTT

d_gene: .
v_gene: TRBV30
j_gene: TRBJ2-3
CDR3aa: CAWSPGNSRTDTQYF
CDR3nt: TGTGCCTGGAGCCCGGGAAACTCCCGAACAGATACGCAGTATTTT

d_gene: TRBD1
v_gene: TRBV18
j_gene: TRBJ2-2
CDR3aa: CASSSGTGTTGELFF
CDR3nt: TGTGCCAGCTCGTCCGGGACAGGGACGACCGGGGAGCTGTTTTTT

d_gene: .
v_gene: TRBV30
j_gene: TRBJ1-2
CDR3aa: CAWSISGVYGYTF
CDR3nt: TGTGCCTGGAGTATCTCGGGGGTATATGGCTACACCTTC

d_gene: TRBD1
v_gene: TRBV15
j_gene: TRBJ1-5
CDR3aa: CATSPDRAGQPQHF
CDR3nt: TGTGCCACCAGCCCCGACAGGGCCGGTCAGCCCCAGCATTTT

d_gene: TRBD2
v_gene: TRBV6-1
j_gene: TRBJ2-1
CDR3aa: CATAPGLAFNEQFF
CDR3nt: TGTGCCACCGCTCCGGGACTAGCGTTCAATGAGCAGTTCTTC

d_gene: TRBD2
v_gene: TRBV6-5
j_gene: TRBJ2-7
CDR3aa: CASRRLAGTKEQYF
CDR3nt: TGTGCCAGCAGACGACTAGCGGGAACAAAAGAGCAGTACTTC

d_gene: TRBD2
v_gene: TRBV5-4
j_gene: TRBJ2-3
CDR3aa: CASTRWGLAGPTDTQYF
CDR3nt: TGTGCCAGCACCCGCTGGGGACTAGCGGGACCCACAGATACGCAGTATTTT

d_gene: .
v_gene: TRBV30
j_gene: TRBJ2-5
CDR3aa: CAWSLTVQETQYF
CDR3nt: TGTGCCTGGAGTCTCACGGTTCAAGAGACCCAGTACTTC

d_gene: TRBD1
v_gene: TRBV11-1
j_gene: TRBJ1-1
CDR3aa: CASSSEQGTEAFF
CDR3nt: TGTGCCAGCAGCTCAGAACAGGGGACTGAAGCTTTCTTT

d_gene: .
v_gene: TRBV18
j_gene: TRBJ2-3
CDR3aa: CASSPGIQPTTDTQYF
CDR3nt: TGTGCCAGCTCGCCCGGGATCCAGCCCACTACAGATACGCAGTATTTT

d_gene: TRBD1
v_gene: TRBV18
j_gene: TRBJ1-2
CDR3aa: CASSPGFETGSYGYTF
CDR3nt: TGTGCCAGCTCACCAGGGTTTGAGACAGGGTCTTATGGCTACACCTTC

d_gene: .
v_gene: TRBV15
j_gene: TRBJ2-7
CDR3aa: CATSRDPQGSSYEQYF
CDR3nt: TGTGCCACCAGCAGAGATCCCCAGGGGTCCTCCTACGAGCAGTACTTC

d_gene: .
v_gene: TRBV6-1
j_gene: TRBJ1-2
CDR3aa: CASSQEIAGYTF
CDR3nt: TGTGCCAGCAGTCAAGAAATAGCCGGCTACACCTTC

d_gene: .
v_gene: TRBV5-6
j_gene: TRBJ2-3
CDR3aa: CASSLGPADTQYF
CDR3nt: TGTGCCAGCAGCTTGGGCCCAGCGGATACGCAGTATTTT

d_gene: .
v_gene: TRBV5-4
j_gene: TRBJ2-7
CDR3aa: CASSWGTNYEQYF
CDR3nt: TGTGCCAGCAGCTGGGGGACAAATTACGAGCAGTACTTC

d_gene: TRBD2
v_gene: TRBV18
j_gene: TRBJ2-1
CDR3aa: CASSPPARREGLNEQFF
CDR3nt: TGTGCCAGCTCACCACCCGCGAGGCGGGAGGGCCTCAATGAGCAGTTCTTC

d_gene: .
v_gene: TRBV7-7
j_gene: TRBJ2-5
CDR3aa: CASSLSGQETQYF
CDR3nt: TGTGCCAGCAGCTTAAGCGGGCAAGAGACCCAGTACTTC

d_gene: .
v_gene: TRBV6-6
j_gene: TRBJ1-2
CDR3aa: CASGRTVGYTF
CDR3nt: TGTGCCAGCGGCCGGACAGTTGGCTACACCTTC